This TCR beta chain was recorded in a study of shared clonotypes between healthy human individuals. There are 14 residues in the CDR3. J lost 5 bases, V lost 3 bases, and 5 bases had no gene match. Germline-derived CDR1 and CDR2 are MNHEY and SMNVEV (reference sequence). CD45RO-negative, CCR7-positively selected cells formed the naive CD8 fraction, excluding terminally differentiated effector memory CD45RA+ cells. The protocol was immunoSEQ multiplex PCR, while the TCRdb copy is restricted to in-frame clones and leaves out a portion. The table has about 2.1 million clones, 93% seen once. Points on this clone: Additional DNA sequences in this sample encode the identical CDR3.

The chain uses TRBV27 and TRBJ1-2; TRBD1 matches at 8 bases. The sequence was collected from a man younger than 35 in good health. Some clones in this sample may be carry-over from other donors' samples. Sequences were obtained from naive CD8+ T cells from PBMCs. The CDR3 sequence is CASSLVGTGYGYTF. CDR3 in DNA: TGTGCCAGCAGTTTGGTGGGGACAGGATATGGCTACACCTTC.